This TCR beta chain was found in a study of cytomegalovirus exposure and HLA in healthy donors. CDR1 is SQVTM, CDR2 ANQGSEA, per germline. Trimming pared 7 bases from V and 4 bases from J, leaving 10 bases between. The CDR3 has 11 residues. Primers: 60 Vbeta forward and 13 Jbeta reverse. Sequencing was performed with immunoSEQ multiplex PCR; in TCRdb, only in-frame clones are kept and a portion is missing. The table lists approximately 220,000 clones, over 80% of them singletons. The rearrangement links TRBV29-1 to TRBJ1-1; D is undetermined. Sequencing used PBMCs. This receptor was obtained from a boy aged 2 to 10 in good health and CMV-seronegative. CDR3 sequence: CSGVGSTEAFF. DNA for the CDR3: TGCAGCGGAGTGGGGAGCACTGAAGCTTTCTTT.